The entry below describes one TCR beta chain. Its matching antigen is unknown. This entry belongs to a study of T cell responses to AZD1222 COVID-19 vaccine. Study outcomes and limitations: In a largely white British group with more females than males, clonal diversity was possibly underestimated. Baseline seropositives among AZD1222 recipients totaled only five or six. Sampling that yielded the repertoires occurred only after the peak T cell response.

TCRdb keeps only in-frame clones here, not all; method: immunoSEQ multiplex PCR. The sample records roughly 150,000 clones, about nine tenths being singletons. Per germline, CDR1 KGHSH and CDR2 LQKENI. The V end lost 3 bases, the J end lost 6 bases, and 15 bases lay between the germline ends. The CDR3 covers 14 residues. The clonotype comes from an adult in good health. This sequence joins TRBV18 and TRBJ2-7, with D possibly being TRBD2 (5 bases). The specimen was peripheral blood, collected on day 0 of MenACWY control vaccination. The CDR3 sequence is CASSPPEALSEQYF. CDR3 sequence (DNA): TGTGCCAGCTCACCCCCGGAGGCGTTGAGCGAGCAGTACTTC.